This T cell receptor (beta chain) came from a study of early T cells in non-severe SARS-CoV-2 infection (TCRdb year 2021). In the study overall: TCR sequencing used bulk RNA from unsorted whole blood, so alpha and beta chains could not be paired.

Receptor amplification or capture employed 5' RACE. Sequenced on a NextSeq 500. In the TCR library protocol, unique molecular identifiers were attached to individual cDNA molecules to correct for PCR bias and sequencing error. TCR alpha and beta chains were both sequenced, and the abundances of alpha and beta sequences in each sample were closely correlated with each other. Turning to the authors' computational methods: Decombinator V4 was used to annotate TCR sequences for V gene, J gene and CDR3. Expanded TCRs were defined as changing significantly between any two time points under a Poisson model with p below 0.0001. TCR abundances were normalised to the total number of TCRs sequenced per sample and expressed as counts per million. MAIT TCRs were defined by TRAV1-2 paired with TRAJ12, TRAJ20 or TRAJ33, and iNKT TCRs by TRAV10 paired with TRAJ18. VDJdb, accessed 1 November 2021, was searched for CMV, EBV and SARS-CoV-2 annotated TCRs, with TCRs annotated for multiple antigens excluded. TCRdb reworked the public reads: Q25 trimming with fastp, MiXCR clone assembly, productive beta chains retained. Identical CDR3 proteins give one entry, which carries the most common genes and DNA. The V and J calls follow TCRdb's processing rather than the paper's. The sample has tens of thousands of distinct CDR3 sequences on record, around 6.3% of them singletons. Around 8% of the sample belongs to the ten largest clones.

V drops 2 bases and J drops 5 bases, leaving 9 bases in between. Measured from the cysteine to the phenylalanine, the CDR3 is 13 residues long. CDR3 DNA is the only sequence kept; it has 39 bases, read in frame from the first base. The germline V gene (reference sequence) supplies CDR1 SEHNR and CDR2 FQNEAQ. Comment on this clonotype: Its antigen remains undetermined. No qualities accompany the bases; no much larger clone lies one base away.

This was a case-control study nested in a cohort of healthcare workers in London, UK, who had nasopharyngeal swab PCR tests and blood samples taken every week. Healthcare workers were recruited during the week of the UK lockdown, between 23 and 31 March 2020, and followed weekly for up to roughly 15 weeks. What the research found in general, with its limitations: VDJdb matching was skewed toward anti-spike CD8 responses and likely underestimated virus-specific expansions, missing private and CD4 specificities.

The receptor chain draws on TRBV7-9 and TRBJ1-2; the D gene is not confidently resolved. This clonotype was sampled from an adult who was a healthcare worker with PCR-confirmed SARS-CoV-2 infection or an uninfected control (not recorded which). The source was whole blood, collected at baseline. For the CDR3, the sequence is CASSLKRDYGYTF. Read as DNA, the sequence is TGTGCCAGCAGCTTAAAAAGAGATTATGGCTACACCTTC.